Included here is one T cell receptor (beta chain) sequence, with context. Other nucleotide sequences from this sample produce the same CDR3. In the original workflow: Amplification with reference gene primers provided the estimates of nucleated cell counts. Method: immunoSEQ multiplex PCR; TCRdb's copy keeps in-frame clones and lacks some. V, J and clone size are taken as reported in that table, and D and trimming were inferred from the DNA itself. The table includes about 200,000 clones, under 90% detected once. This record comes from a study of blood T cell repertoires in COVID-19. Study details: COVID-19 samples from acute and convalescent phases originated in the United States, Italy and Spain. Sources were T cells, B-cell-depleted T cells, or PBMCs; the material itself was cDNA or gDNA.

The V gene end was trimmed by 3 bases and the J gene end by 1 base; junction bases not matched to a gene: 4. The CDR3 sequence is 16 residues long. Germline CDR1 LNHDA, CDR2 SQIVND (reference sequence). This sequence joins TRBV19 and TRBJ1-5, with TRBD1 matching over 9 bases. Sequenced: peripheral blood. This clonotype was sampled from a man in his forties with acute or convalescent COVID-19. This CDR3 reads CASSIPTGGSNQPQHF. The CDR3 bases are TGTGCCAGTAGTATCCCTACAGGGGGCAGCAATCAGCCCCAGCATTTT.